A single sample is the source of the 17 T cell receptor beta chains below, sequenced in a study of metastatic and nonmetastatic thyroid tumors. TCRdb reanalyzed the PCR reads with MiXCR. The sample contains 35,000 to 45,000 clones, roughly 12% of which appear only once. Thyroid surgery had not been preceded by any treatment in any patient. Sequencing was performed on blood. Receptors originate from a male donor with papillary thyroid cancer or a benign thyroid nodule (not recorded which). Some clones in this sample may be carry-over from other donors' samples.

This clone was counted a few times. The CDR3 DNA sequence: TGTGCCAGCAGCTCCGGACAATTCCGCTATGGCTACACCTTC. Translation gives CASSSGQFRYGYTF. The chain combines TRBV28 with TRBJ1-2, with D possibly matching TRBD1 (5 bases). The V and J ends lost 6 bases and 4 bases respectively, with 15 bases between them. Germline lookup yields CDR1 MDHEN and CDR2 SYDVKM. The CDR3 is 14 residues long.

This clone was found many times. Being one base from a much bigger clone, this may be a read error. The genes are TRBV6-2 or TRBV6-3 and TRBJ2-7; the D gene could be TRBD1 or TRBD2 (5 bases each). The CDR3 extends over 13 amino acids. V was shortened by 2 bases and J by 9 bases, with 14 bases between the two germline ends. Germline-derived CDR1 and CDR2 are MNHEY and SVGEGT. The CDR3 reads CASSYEGRWGQYF. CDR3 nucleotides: TGTGCCAGCAGTTACGAGGGGCGGTGGGGGCAGTACTTC.

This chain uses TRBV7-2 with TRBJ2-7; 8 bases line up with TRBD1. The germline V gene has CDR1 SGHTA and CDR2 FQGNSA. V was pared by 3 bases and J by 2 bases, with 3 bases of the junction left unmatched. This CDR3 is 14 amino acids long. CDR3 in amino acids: CASSFAQGAYEQYF. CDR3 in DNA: TGTGCCAGCAGCTTTGCACAGGGGGCCTACGAGCAGTACTTC.

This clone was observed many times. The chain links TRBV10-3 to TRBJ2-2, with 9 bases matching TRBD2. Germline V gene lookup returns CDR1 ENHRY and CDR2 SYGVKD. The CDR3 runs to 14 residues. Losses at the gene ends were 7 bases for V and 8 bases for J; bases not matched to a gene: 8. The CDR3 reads CAIMREGLSGELFF. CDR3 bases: TGTGCCATCATGCGGGAGGGCCTGTCGGGGGAGCTGTTTTTT.

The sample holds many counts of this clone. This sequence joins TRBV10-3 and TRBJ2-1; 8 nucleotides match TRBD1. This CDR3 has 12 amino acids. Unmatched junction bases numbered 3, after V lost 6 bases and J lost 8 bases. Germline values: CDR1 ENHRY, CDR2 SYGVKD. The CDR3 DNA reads TGTGCCATCAGCGCAGGGGGCGATGAGCAGTTCTTC. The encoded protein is CAISAGGDEQFF.

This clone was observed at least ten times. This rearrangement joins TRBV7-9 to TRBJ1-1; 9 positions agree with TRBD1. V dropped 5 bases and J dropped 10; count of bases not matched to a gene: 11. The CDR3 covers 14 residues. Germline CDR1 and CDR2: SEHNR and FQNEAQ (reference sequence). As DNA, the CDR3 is TGTGCCAGCAGCGGGCAGGGACAGGGTTCGGGAGCTTTCTTT. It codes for CASSGQGQGSGAFF.

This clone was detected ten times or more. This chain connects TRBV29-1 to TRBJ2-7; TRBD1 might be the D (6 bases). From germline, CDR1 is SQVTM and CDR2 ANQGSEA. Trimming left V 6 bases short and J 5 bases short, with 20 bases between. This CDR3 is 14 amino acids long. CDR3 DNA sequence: TGCAGCGTCACCCCAAGGGGGAAAGGGGACGAGCAGTACTTC. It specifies CSVTPRGKGDEQYF.

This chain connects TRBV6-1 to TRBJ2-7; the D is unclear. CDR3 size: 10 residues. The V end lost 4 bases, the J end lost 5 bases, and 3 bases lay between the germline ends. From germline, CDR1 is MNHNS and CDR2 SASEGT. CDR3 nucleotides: TGTGCCAGCAGTGGGAACGAGCAGTACTTC. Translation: CASSGNEQYF.

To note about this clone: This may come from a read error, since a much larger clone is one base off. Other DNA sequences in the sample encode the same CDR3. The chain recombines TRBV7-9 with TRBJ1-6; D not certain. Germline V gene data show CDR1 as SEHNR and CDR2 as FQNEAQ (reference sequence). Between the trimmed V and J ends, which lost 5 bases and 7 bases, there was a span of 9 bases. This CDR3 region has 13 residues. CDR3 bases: TGTGCCAGCAGCCTACTGCAGAATTCACCCCTCCACTTT. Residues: CASSLLQNSPLHF.

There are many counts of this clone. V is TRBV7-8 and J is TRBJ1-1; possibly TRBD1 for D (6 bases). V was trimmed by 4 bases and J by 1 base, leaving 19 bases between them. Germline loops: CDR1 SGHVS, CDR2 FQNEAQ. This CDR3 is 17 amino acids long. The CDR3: CASSSTGGSVANTEAFF. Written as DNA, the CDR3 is TGTGCCAGCAGCTCTACGGGGGGCAGTGTGGCGAACACTGAAGCTTTCTTT.

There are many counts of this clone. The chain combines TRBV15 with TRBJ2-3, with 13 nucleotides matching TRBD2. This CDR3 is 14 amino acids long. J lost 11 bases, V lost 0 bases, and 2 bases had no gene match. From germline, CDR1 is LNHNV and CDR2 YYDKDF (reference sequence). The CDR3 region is CATSRELAGGGQYF. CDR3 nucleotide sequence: TGTGCCACCAGCAGAGAACTAGCGGGAGGGGGGCAGTATTTT.

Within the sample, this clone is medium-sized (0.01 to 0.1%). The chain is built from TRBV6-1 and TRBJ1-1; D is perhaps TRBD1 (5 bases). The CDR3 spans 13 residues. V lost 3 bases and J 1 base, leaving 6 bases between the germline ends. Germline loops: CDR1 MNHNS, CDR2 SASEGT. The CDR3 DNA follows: TGTGCCAGCAGTGACAGGGAGAACACTGAAGCTTTCTTT. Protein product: CASSDRENTEAFF.

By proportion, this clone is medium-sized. CDR3 in DNA: TGTGCCAGCAACACAGGGGGCTTGGCACCCCTCCACTTT. Encoded protein: CASNTGGLAPLHF. This chain connects TRBV27 to TRBJ1-6, with TRBD1 identical over 9 bases. V shed 7 bases, J shed 11 bases, and the junction held 6 bases outside the gene matches. Germline V lookup: CDR1 MNHEY, CDR2 SMNVEV (reference sequence). The CDR3 is made up of 13 amino acids.

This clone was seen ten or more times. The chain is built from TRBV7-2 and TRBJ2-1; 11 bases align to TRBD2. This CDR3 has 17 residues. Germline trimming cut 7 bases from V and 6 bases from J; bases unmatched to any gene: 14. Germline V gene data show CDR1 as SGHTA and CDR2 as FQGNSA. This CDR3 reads CASTPRGLAGGLNEQFF. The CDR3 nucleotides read TGTGCCAGCACCCCTCGCGGGCTAGCGGGAGGTCTCAATGAGCAGTTCTTC.

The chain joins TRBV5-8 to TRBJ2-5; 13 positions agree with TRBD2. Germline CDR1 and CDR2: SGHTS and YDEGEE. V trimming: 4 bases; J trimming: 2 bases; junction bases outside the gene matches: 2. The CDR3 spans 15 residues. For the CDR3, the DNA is TGTGCCAGCAGCCAGGGACTAGCGGGGCAAGAGACCCAGTACTTC. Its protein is CASSQGLAGQETQYF.

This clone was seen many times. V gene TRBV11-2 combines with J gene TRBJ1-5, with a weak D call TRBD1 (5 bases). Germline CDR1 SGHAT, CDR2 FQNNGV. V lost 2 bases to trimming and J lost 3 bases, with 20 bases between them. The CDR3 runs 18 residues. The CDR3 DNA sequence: TGTGCCAGCAGCTTAACCGGGGTAGGGCAGGGCGTCAATCAGCCCCAGCATTTT. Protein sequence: CASSLTGVGQGVNQPQHF.

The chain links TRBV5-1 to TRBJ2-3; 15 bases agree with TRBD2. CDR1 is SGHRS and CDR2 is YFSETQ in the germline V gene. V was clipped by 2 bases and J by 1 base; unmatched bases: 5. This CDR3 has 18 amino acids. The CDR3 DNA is TGCGCCAGCAGCTTAGGACTAGCGGGAGGGCCCGGCACAGATACGCAGTATTTT. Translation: CASSLGLAGGPGTDTQYF.